This T cell receptor (beta chain) was recovered during a study of PD-1 blockade in classical Hodgkin lymphoma. General study points: Partial responders and progressors had significantly lower baseline TCR diversity. Prior therapy or disease activity may underlie the repertoire differences, whose causes remain undefined. Later analyses included only patients treated at least 1 year post-ASCT.

Every single patient, without exception, relapsed after autologous stem cell transplantation, and brentuximab vedotin exposure varied. This CDR3 region has 17 residues. Germline CDR1 and CDR2: MDHEN and SYDVKM. Trimming left V 3 bases short and J 5 bases short, with 20 bases between. In the case of this clone: The antigen remains undetermined.

TCRdb keeps only in-frame clones here, not all; method: immunoSEQ multiplex PCR. The data contain about 20,000 clones, around 85% of them seen just once; the ten biggest clones take up 6.3%. This receptor was obtained from a human donor with classical Hodgkin lymphoma. V usage is TRBV28 and J usage is TRBJ1-5; D unresolved. The sample in question was peripheral blood mononuclear cells (PBMCs), obtained at baseline. The CDR3 DNA follows: TGTGCCAGCAGTTTCCCCGGCCCCGCCACACGCTATCAGCCCCAGCATTTT. It codes for CASSFPGPATRYQPQHF. The variable domain in full, completed from reference TRBV28 and TRBJ1-5, reads DVKVTQSSRYLVKRTGEKVFLECVQDMDHENMFWYRQDPGLGLRLIYFSYDVKMKEKGDIPEGYSVSREKKERFSLILESASTNQTSMYLCASSFPGPATRYQPQHFGDGTRLSIL.